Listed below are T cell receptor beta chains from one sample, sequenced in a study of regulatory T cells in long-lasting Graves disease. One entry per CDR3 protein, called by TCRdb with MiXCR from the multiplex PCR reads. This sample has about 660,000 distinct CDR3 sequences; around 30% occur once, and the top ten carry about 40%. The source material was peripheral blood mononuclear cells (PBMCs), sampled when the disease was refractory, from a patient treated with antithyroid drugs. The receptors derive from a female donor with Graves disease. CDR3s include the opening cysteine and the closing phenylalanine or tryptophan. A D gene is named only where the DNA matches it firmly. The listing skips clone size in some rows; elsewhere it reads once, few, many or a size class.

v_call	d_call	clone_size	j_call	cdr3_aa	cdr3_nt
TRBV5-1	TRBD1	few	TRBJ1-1	CASSGGDSGFTEAFF	TGCGCCAGCAGCGGCGGGGACAGCGGATTCACTGAAGCTTTCTTT
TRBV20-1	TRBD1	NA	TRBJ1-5	CSARVTGAAHQPQHF	TGCAGTGCTAGAGTGACAGGGGCCGCGCATCAGCCCCAGCATTTT
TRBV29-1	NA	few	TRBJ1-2	CSVEDPTGYSGYTF	TGCAGCGTTGAAGACCCCACAGGGTACTCTGGCTACACCTTC
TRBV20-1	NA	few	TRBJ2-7	CSASPRDYEQYF	TGCAGTGCTAGTCCCCGTGACTACGAGCAGTACTTC
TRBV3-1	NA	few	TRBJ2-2	CASSQELGELFF	TGTGCCAGCAGCCAAGAGCTCGGGGAGCTGTTTTTT
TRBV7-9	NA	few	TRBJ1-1	CASSESGVGTEAFF	TGTGCCAGCAGCGAAAGTGGGGTGGGCACTGAAGCTTTCTTT
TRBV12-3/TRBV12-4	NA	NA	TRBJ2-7	CASSRTPRYEQYF	TGTGCCAGCAGCCGGACACCGAGATACGAGCAGTACTTC
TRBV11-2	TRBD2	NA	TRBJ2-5	CASSLAQGLAGLLQETQYF	TGTGCCAGCAGCTTAGCCCAGGGACTAGCGGGCCTGTTACAAGAGACCCAGTACTTC
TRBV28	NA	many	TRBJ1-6	CASSLLGVNNSPLHF	TGTGCCAGCAGTTTATTGGGCGTAAATAATTCACCCCTCCACTTT
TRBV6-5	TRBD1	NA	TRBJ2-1	CASSYFPDRNEQFF	TGTGCCAGCAGTTACTTTCCGGACAGGAATGAGCAGTTCTTC
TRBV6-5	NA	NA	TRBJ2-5	CASSYSFGGQQETQYF	TGTGCCAGCAGTTACTCGTTTGGAGGGCAACAAGAGACCCAGTACTTC
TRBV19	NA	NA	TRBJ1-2	CASSTPTTVFYGYTF	TGTGCCAGTAGTACCCCAACGACCGTCTTCTATGGCTACACCTTC
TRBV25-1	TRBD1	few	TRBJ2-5	CASSEYRGGGETQYF	TGTGCCAGCAGTGAATATCGAGGGGGCGGGGAGACCCAGTACTTC